Included here is one TCR beta chain sequence, with context. These data are taken from a study of blood T cell repertoires in COVID-19. Generated by immunoSEQ multiplex PCR, the TCRdb table keeps only in-frame clones and is missing some. The sample lists a few hundred thousand clones; roughly 87% were seen once. V lost 6 bases to trimming and J lost 2 bases; unmatched junction nucleotides: 3. Per germline, CDR1 MDHEN and CDR2 SYDVKM. The length of the CDR3 is 14 residues. Sequenced material: PBMCs or T cells enriched from blood (not recorded which). The chain carries TRBV28 and TRBJ2-3; 9 nucleotides align to TRBD1. This TCR was sampled from a woman aged 18-29 years who had recovered from COVID-19. CDR3: CASSRQGVTDTQYF. The CDR3 nucleotides are TGTGCCAGCAGCCGACAGGGGGTCACAGATACGCAGTATTTT. The variable domain in full, with the rest retrieved from reference TRBV28 and TRBJ2-3, is DVKVTQSSRYLVKRTGEKVFLECVQDMDHENMFWYRQDPGLGLRLIYFSYDVKMKEKGDIPEGYSVSREKKERFSLILESASTNQTSMYLCASSRQGVTDTQYFGPGTRLTVL.